What follows are 23 T cell receptor beta chains derived from one specimen sequenced in a study of response to subunit inactivated influenza vaccine (dated by TCRdb to 2016 to 2019). Libraries were constructed by RT-PCR. Sequencing took place on an Illumina HiSeq 2500. The public reads were quality trimmed at Q25 with fastp and then assembled into clones with MiXCR by TCRdb, keeping productive beta chains. One record per CDR3 amino acid sequence lists the most common genes and DNA. In this sample the table shows hundreds of thousands of distinct CDR3 sequences, 14% of which occur a single time. In total, the top ten clones hold 6.5% to 8.5% of the sample. Sequenced here: PBMCs from blood, sampled 14 to 15 days before vaccination. The receptors originated from a man in his fifties or sixties who received an inactivated influenza vaccine. Donor details come from another sample of the same person, matched by shared clones.

The chain carries TRBV25-1 and TRBJ1-1; D not certain. Germline V gene lookup returns CDR1 MGHDK and CDR2 SYGVNS. The CDR3 spans 11 residues. V gave up 8 bases and J gave up 2 bases, with 6 bases separating them. CDR3 coding DNA: TGTGCCAGCCAATTTAACACTGAAGCTTTCTTT. Amino acid sequence: CASQFNTEAFF.

This clonotype has only a few counts. The chain couples TRBV20-1 to TRBJ1-1; weak D call: TRBD1 (5 bases). Trimming cost V 2 bases and J 1 base, with 8 bases left between them. Per the germline V gene, CDR1 is DFQATT and CDR2 is SNEGSKA (reference sequence). This CDR3 has 13 amino acids. CDR3 residues: CSARITGNTEAFF. The CDR3 DNA is TGCAGTGCTAGAATCACAGGGAACACTGAAGCTTTCTTT.

The chain is built from TRBV29-1 and TRBJ2-1; TRBD2 matches 10 bases. CDR3 length: 19 residues. V lost 0 bases to trimming and J lost 8 bases; unmatched junction nucleotides: 19. Per germline, CDR1 SQVTM and CDR2 ANQGSEA. CDR3 in amino acids: CSVEDDPTDSGGKFYEQFF. The DNA for the CDR3 is TGCAGCGTTGAAGATGACCCGACCGATAGCGGGGGGAAGTTCTATGAGCAGTTCTTC.

This chain uses TRBV11-2 with TRBJ2-5; D is possibly TRBD2 (6 bases). Trimming cost V 5 bases and J 4 bases, with 14 bases left between them. This CDR3 spans 14 amino acids. Germline CDR1 and CDR2: SGHAT and FQNNGV. The CDR3 sequence: CASSPGAGGETQYF. Here the CDR3 DNA reads TGTGCCAGCAGCCCCGGAGCGGGTGGAGAGACCCAGTACTTC.

About this clonotype: A much larger clone lies one base from this, so it may be a read error. This chain uses TRBV7-7 with TRBJ2-2; TRBD2 might be the D (6 bases). CDR1 is SSHAT and CDR2 is FNYEAQ in the germline V gene (reference sequence). CDR3 length: 12 residues. CDR3 sequence (DNA): TGTGCTAGCAGTCAGAGGGGCGGGGTGCTGTTTTTT. It codes for CASSQRGGVLFF.

V is TRBV19 and J is TRBJ1-5; 7 nucleotides line up with TRBD1. The germline CDR1 and CDR2 sequences are LNHDA and SQIVND (reference sequence). V lost 6 bases, J lost 2 bases, and 4 bases stayed unmatched. The CDR3 extends over 14 amino acids. The CDR3 nucleotides read TGTGCCAGTAGGGCACAGGGGCGCAATCAGCCCCAGCATTTT. Translating it yields CASRAQGRNQPQHF.

The chain links TRBV28 to TRBJ2-2; TRBD1 matches 12 bases. J lost 7 bases, V lost 7 bases, and 7 bases had no gene match. Germline values: CDR1 MDHEN, CDR2 SYDVKM. CDR3 length: 15 residues. CDR3 in amino acids: CASKEGTGGFGELFF. DNA of the CDR3: TGTGCCAGCAAAGAAGGGACAGGGGGCTTCGGGGAGCTGTTTTTT.

In this sample, this clonotype turned up a few times. The chain carries TRBV30 and TRBJ2-1; 8 bases line up with TRBD1. The CDR3 runs 14 residues. V lost 2 bases and J lost 7; bases outside the gene matches: 7. The germline V gene has CDR1 GTSNPN and CDR2 SVGIG (reference sequence). CDR3 DNA sequence: TGTGCCTGGAGTTCCGGGACAGGCACAAATGAGCAGTTCTTC. Amino acids: CAWSSGTGTNEQFF.

Note on this clonotype: Since the CDR3 does not end with the conserved phenylalanine or tryptophan, this likely comes from a read error. The chain uses TRBV20-1 and TRBJ2-7; 14 bases agree with TRBD2. The CDR3 length is 15 residues. Trimming at V came to 5 bases and at J to 3 bases, leaving 6 bases not matched to a gene. Germline assignment: CDR1 DFQATT and CDR2 SNEGSKA (reference sequence). DNA of the CDR3: TGCAGTGCTGCAGGGGGGACTAGCGGGAGCTACGAGCAGTACCTC. This translates into CSAAGGTSGSYEQYL.

The chain carries TRBV11-2 and TRBJ1-1; tentatively, D is TRBD1 (6 bases). This CDR3 has 19 residues. The germline V gene has CDR1 SGHAT and CDR2 FQNNGV. Trimming removed 6 bases from V and 1 base from J, with 27 bases in between. The chain's CDR3 is CASRIYGLRDNLRNTEAFF. The CDR3 coding sequence is TGTGCCAGCAGAATATACGGCCTCCGGGACAACCTAAGGAACACTGAAGCTTTCTTT.

This clonotype showed up just a few times. The chain employs TRBV29-1 and TRBJ2-3; D is ambiguous. The germline V gene has CDR1 SQVTM and CDR2 ANQGSEA. The CDR3 totals 15 residues. Between the trimmed V and J ends, which lost 3 bases and 2 bases, there was a span of 15 bases. The CDR3 reads CSVEDSLDPTDTQYF. CDR3 in DNA: TGCAGCGTTGAGGATTCATTGGACCCCACAGATACGCAGTATTTT.

The CDR3 loop is CASSQGDGRTNEKLFF. DNA of the CDR3: TGCGCCAGCAGCCAAGGGGATGGGAGAACTAATGAAAAACTGTTTTTT. The chain has TRBV4-1 and TRBJ1-4; D is uncertain. CDR3 length equals 16 residues. The V end was cut by 1 base, the J end by 1 base, with 10 bases between. The germline gives CDR1 MGHRA, CDR2 YSYEKL.

The V gene is TRBV20-1, the J gene TRBJ2-7, with 9 bases aligning to TRBD2. Germline CDR1 DFQATT, CDR2 SNEGSKA (reference sequence). The CDR3 contains 13 residues. Unmatched junction bases numbered 1, after V lost 3 bases and J lost 1 base. The CDR3 DNA reads TGCAGTGCTAGCGGACTAGCGTCCTACGAGCAGTACTTC. Protein: CSASGLASYEQYF.

The rearrangement links TRBV7-2 to TRBJ1-4, with 9 bases aligning to TRBD1. The CDR3 spans 12 residues. With 8 bases clipped from V and 7 bases from J, the junction kept 2 bases outside the gene matches. Germline CDR1 and CDR2: SGHTA and FQGNSA. This CDR3 is CASGTGFEKLFF. DNA of the CDR3: TGTGCCAGCGGGACAGGGTTTGAAAAACTGTTTTTT.

The chain uses TRBV5-1 and TRBJ2-3; 7 positions agree with TRBD1. V dropped 0 bases and J dropped 3; count of bases not matched to a gene: 4. CDR1 is SGHRS, CDR2 YFSETQ, per germline. The CDR3 contains 15 residues. In DNA, the CDR3 is TGCGCCAGCAGCTTGGGGGACAGAGCTACAGATACGCAGTATTTT. Its protein product is CASSLGDRATDTQYF.

This clonotype was observed many times. V usage is TRBV7-8 and J usage is TRBJ2-5, with 11 bases aligning to TRBD1. The junction had 4 bases not matched to a gene; V was cut back by 1 base and J by 3 bases. The germline CDR1 and CDR2 sequences are SGHVS and FQNEAQ. The CDR3 consists of 16 residues. CDR3 residues: CASSLVGTGGKETQYF. The DNA of the CDR3 is TGTGCCAGCAGCTTAGTCGGGACAGGGGGTAAAGAGACCCAGTACTTC.

This clonotype was seen a few times. This rearrangement joins TRBV3-1 to TRBJ1-6; 10 bases map to TRBD1. Unmatched junction bases numbered 2, after V lost 2 bases and J lost 7 bases. There are 15 residues in the CDR3. CDR1 is LGHDT and CDR2 is YNNKEL in the germline V gene (reference sequence). The CDR3 sequence is CASSQPGQGNSPLHF. The CDR3, as DNA: TGTGCCAGCAGCCAACCGGGACAGGGGAATTCACCCCTCCACTTT.

The chain has TRBV20-1 and TRBJ2-2; D is undetermined. Trimming left V 0 bases short and J 4 bases short, with 6 bases between. The CDR3 loop spans 13 amino acids. Germline V gene sequence: CDR1 DFQATT, CDR2 SNEGSKA (reference sequence). In nucleotides, the CDR3 is TGCAGTGCTAGAGACGTCCGCACCGGGGAGCTGTTTTTT. Translated, it gives CSARDVRTGELFF.

This clonotype was observed a few times. The chain couples TRBV21-1 to TRBJ1-1. TRBV21-1 is a listed pseudogene. The CDR3 totals 16 residues. The CDR3 DNA reads as TGTGCCAGCAGTCCCACCCGCGGGCAAGCGAACACTGAAGCTTTCTTT. It translates to CASSPTRGQANTEAFF.

The rearrangement uses TRBV27 and TRBJ1-5; D is perhaps TRBD1 (5 bases). Germline V gene lookup returns CDR1 MNHEY and CDR2 SMNVEV (reference sequence). CDR3 length: 16 residues. V dropped 3 bases and J dropped 0 bases, with 12 bases sitting between them. For the CDR3, the DNA is TGTGCCAGCAGTTTGTCAGGGCCCAATAGCAATCAGCCCCAGCATTTT. Its protein product is CASSLSGPNSNQPQHF.

This clonotype was observed a few times. The chain carries TRBV29-1 and TRBJ2-1, with D maybe TRBD1 (5 bases). This CDR3 is 12 amino acids long. Trimming shortened V by 4 bases and J by 5 bases, and 9 bases separated the two germline ends. Germline CDR1 and CDR2: SQVTM and ANQGSEA. In DNA, the CDR3 is TGCAGCGTTGTTTCAGGGAACAATGAGCAGTTCTTC. Translation: CSVVSGNNEQFF.

The chain employs TRBV27 and TRBJ2-1; D unresolved. The CDR3 is 13 residues long. The germline V and J ends were trimmed by 7 bases and 6 bases, with 13 bases remaining between them. CDR1 is MNHEY, CDR2 SMNVEV, per germline (reference sequence). This CDR3 is CASKYPGSNEQFF. As DNA, the CDR3 is TGTGCCAGCAAATACCCGGGTAGCAATGAGCAGTTCTTC.

This clonotype was observed a handful of times. The chain has TRBV20-1 and TRBJ2-7, with TRBD1 matching over 8 bases. CDR1 is DFQATT and CDR2 is SNEGSKA in the germline V gene (reference sequence). This CDR3 region has 13 residues. V was pared by 6 bases and J by 6 bases, with 10 bases of the junction left unmatched. CDR3 coding DNA: TGCAGTGCCCCCGGACAGGGAGAGGGCGAGCAGTACTTC. It translates to CSAPGQGEGEQYF.